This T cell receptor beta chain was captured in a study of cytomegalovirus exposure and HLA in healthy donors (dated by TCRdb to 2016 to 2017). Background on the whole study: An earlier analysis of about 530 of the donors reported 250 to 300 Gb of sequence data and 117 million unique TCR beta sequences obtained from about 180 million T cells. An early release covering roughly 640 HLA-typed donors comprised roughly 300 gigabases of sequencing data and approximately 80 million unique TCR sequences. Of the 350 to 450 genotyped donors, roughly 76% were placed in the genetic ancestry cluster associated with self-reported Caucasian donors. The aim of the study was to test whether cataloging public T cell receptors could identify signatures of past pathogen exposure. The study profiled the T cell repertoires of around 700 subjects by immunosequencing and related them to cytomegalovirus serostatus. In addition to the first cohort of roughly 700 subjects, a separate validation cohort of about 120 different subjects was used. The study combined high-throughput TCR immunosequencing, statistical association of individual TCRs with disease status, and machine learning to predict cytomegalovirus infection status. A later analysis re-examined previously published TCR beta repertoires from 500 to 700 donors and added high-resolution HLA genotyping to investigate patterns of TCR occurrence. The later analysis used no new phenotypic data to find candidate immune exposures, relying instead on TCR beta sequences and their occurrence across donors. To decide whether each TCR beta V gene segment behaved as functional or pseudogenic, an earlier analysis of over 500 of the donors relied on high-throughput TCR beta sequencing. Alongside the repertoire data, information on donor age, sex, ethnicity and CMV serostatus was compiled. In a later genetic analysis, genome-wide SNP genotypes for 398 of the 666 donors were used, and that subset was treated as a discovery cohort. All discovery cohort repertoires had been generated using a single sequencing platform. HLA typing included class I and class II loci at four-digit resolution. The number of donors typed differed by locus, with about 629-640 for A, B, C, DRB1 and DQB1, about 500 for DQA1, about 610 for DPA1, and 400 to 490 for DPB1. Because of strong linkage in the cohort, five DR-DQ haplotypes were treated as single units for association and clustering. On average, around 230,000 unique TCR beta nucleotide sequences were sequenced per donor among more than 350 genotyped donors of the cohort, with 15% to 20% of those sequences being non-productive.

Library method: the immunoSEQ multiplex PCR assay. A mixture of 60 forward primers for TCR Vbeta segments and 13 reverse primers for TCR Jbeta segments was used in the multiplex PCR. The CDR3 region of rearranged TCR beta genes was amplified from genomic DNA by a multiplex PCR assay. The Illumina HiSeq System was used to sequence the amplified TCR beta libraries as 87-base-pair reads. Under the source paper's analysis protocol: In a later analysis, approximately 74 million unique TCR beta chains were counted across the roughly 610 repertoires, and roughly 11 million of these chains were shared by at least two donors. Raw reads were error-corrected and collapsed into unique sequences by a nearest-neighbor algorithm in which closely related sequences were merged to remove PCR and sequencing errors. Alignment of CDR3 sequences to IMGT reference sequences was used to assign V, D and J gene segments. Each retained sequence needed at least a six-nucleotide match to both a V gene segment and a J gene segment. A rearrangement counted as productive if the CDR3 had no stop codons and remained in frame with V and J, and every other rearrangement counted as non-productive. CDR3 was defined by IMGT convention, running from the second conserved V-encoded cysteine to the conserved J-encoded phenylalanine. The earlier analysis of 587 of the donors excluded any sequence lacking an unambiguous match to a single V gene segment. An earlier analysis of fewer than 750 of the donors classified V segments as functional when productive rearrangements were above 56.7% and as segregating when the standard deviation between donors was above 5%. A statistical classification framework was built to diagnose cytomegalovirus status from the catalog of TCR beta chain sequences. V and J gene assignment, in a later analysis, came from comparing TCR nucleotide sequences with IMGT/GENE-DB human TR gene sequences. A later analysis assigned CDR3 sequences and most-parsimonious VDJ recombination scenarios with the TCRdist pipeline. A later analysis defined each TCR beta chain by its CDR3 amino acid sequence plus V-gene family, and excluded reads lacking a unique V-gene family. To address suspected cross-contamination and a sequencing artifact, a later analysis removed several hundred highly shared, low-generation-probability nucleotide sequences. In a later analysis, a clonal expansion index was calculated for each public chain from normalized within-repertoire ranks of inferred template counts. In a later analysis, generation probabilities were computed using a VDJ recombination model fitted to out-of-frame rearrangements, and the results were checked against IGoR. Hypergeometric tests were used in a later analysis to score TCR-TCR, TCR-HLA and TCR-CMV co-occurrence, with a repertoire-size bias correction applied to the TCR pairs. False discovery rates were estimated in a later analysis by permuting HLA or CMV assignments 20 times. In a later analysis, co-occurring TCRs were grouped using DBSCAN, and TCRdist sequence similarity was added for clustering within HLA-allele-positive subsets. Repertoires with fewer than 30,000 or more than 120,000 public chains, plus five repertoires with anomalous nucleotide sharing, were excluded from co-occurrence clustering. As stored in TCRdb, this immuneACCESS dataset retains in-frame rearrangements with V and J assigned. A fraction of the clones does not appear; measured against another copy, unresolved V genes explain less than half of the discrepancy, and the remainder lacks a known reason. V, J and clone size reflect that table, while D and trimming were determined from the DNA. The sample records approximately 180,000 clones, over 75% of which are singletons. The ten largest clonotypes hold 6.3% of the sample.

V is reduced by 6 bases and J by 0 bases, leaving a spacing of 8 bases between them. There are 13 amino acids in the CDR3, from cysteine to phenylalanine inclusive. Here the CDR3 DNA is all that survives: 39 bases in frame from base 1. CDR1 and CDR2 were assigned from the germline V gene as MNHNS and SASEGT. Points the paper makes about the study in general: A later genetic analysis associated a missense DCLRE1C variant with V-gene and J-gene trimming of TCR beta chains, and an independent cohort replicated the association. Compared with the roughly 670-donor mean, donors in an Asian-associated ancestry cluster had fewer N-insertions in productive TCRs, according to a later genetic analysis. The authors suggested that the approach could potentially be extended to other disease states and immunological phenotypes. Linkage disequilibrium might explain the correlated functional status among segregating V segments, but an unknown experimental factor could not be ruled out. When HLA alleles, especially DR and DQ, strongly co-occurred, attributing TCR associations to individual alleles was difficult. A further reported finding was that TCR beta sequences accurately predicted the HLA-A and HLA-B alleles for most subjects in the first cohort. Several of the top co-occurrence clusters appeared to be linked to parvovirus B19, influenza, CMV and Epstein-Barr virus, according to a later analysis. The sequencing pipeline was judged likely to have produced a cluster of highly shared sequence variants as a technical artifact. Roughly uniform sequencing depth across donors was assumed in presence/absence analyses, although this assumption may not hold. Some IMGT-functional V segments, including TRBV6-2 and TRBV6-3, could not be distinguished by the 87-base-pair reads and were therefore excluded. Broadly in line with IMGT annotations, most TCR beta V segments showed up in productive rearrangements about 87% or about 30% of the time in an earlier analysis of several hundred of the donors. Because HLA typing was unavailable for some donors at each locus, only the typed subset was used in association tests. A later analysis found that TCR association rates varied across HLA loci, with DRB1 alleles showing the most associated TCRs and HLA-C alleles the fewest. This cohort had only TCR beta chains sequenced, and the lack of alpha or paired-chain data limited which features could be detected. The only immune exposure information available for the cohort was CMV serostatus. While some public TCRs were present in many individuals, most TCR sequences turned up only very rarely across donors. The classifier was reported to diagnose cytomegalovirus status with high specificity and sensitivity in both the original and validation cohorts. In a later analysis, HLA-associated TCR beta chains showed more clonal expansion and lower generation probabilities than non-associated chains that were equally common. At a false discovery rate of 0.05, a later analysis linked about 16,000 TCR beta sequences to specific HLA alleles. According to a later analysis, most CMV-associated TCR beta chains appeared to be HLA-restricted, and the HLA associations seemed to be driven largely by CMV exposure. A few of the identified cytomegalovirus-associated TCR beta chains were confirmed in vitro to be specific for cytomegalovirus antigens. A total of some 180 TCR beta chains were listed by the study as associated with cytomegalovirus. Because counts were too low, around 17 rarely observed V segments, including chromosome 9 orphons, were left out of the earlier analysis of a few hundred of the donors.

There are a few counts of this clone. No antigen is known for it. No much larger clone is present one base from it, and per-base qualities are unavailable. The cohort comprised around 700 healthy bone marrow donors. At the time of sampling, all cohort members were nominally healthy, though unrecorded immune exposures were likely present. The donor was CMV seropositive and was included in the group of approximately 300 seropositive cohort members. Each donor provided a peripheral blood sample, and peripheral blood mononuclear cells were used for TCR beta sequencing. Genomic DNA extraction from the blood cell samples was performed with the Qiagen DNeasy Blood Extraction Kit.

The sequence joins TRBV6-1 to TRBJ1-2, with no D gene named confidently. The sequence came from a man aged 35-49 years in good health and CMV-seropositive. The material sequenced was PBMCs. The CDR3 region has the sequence CASRDSANYGYTF. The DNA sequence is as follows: TGTGCCAGCAGAGATTCAGCTAACTATGGCTACACCTTC.